Each of the 30 T cell receptor beta chains below was sequenced from the same sample in a study of shared clonotypes between healthy human individuals. Sequenced by immunoSEQ multiplex PCR; TCRdb stores in-frame clones only, minus some. The sample yields 1.5 million to 2.5 million clones, around 96% seen once. Naive CD8 isolation took CD45RO-negative cells positively selected for CCR7 and excluded terminally differentiated effector memory CD45RA+ cells. Input material: naive CD8+ T cells sorted from blood. Receptors were obtained from a man between 18 and 29 years old in good health.

This clone occurred once. The chain employs TRBV9 and TRBJ1-3; no clear D gene. V lost 7 bases to trimming and J lost 0 bases, with 11 bases between them. Germline CDR1 and CDR2: SGDLS and YYNGEE. This CDR3 contains 14 residues. The CDR3 loop reads CASERADSGNTIYF. In DNA form, the CDR3 reads TGTGCCAGCGAAAGGGCAGACTCTGGAAACACCATATATTTT.

The rearrangement links TRBV15 to TRBJ2-7; perhaps TRBD2 as D (6 bases). Trimming stripped 0 bases from V and 3 bases from J, with 18 bases between. The CDR3 runs 17 residues. CDR1 is LNHNV and CDR2 is YYDKDF in the germline V gene (reference sequence). For the CDR3, the DNA is TGTGCCACCAGCAGAGATCTTCCGGGAGAGGTTAACTACGAGCAGTACTTC. Amino acids: CATSRDLPGEVNYEQYF.

The rearrangement uses TRBV4-3 and TRBJ1-6; 7 bases are a match to TRBD1. CDR1 is LGHNA, CDR2 YSLEER, per germline. Trimming removed 0 bases from V and 0 bases from J; junction bases left unmatched: 5. This CDR3 has 18 residues. CDR3 amino acids: CASSQDPDRSSYNSPLHF. The CDR3 DNA sequence: TGCGCCAGCAGCCAAGACCCGGACAGGAGCTCCTATAATTCACCCCTCCACTTT.

The rearrangement joins TRBV11-2 to TRBJ2-7; the D gene is possibly TRBD1 (6 bases). Between the trimmed V and J ends, which lost 1 base and 7 bases, there was a span of 14 bases. The germline gives CDR1 SGHAT, CDR2 FQNNGV. The CDR3 is 14 residues long. As DNA, the CDR3 is TGTGCCAGCAGCTTAGTTTGGATGGGGGCAGAGCAGTACTTC. Its translation: CASSLVWMGAEQYF.

This clone was recorded only once. The sample holds other DNA sequences that translate to the same CDR3. J is TRBJ2-7 and V is TRBV19, with 10 bases aligning to TRBD1. V trimming: 2 bases; J trimming: 3 bases; junction bases outside the gene matches: 4. CDR1 and CDR2 (germline): LNHDA, SQIVND (reference sequence). This CDR3 spans 15 amino acids. DNA of the CDR3: TGTGCCAGTAGTATATCTGGACAGGGGGTCTACGAGCAGTACTTC. This codes for CASSISGQGVYEQYF.

The chain has TRBV29-1 and TRBJ2-1; 7 bases are a match to TRBD2. The CDR3 sequence is 15 residues long. Trimming took 6 bases from V and 1 from J; bases not matched to a gene: 9. Germline values: CDR1 SQVTM, CDR2 ANQGSEA. The CDR3 region has the DNA TGCAGCGTCAACGGACTAGTGGGTTCCTACAATGAGCAGTTCTTC. Amino acid sequence: CSVNGLVGSYNEQFF.

This clone was seen a few times. The chain is built from TRBV6-1 and TRBJ1-6; D might be TRBD1 (5 bases). Trimming left V 1 base short and J 6 bases short, with 16 bases between. This CDR3 comprises 17 residues. Germline CDR1 and CDR2: MNHNS and SASEGT. The chain's CDR3 is CASSEGDSASGNSPLHF. CDR3 coding DNA: TGTGCCAGCAGTGAAGGTGACAGCGCATCGGGTAATTCACCCCTCCACTTT.

A word on this clone: Other DNA sequences in the same sample also yield this CDR3. V is TRBV27 and J is TRBJ2-7; 7 nucleotides agree with TRBD2. CDR3 length: 14 amino acids. Unmatched junction bases numbered 9, after V lost 6 bases and J lost 4 bases. Germline lookup yields CDR1 MNHEY and CDR2 SMNVEV (reference sequence). DNA of the CDR3: TGTGCCAGCAGCCGCACCTCGGGGGGATACGAGCAGTACTTC. The encoded protein is CASSRTSGGYEQYF.

The chain has TRBV2 and TRBJ2-1, with a possible D match to TRBD2 (5 bases). This CDR3 has 16 residues. CDR1 and CDR2 (germline): SNHLY, FYNNEI. The ends were cut back, 9 bases at V and 0 bases at J, with 18 bases in the middle. The CDR3 DNA reads TGTGCCAGTGAGGGATGGACGGGAAGCTCCTACAATGAGCAGTTCTTC. It specifies CASEGWTGSSYNEQFF.

The chain links TRBV2 to TRBJ1-1; 9 bases line up with TRBD1. The germline V gene has CDR1 SNHLY and CDR2 FYNNEI. The J segment lost 7 bases and the V segment lost 0 bases, leaving 6 bases of the junction unmatched. The CDR3 totals 15 residues. The CDR3 bases are TGTGCCAGCAGTGAAGCGCTTGGGACAGGGCTTGAAGCTTTCTTT. It encodes CASSEALGTGLEAFF.

About this clone: At the DNA level, this CDR3 is encoded by other sequences in the same sample as well. J is TRBJ2-7 and V is TRBV4-1, with D perhaps assigned TRBD1 or TRBD2 (5 bases each). Germline-derived CDR1 and CDR2 are MGHRA and YSYEKL. V was pared by 3 bases and J by 2 bases, with 14 bases between. The CDR3 is made up of 15 amino acids. For the CDR3, the DNA is TGCGCCAGCAGCCACTTGGGGGACGGAGCCTACGAGCAGTACTTC. Translation: CASSHLGDGAYEQYF.

The chain has TRBV19 and TRBJ2-2; TRBD1 is a possible D gene (6 bases). The CDR3 extends over 14 amino acids. Trimming removed 5 bases from V and 4 bases from J, with 11 bases in between. In germline, CDR1 is LNHDA, CDR2 SQIVND (reference sequence). The CDR3 is CASSGNRVTGELFF. For the CDR3, the DNA is TGTGCCAGTAGTGGAAACAGGGTCACCGGGGAGCTGTTTTTT.

This chain joins TRBV6-1 and TRBJ1-5; D gene unclear. V was cut by 2 bases and J by 0 bases, with 8 bases left in between. Germline CDR1 is MNHNS and CDR2 is SASEGT. CDR3 length: 15 amino acids. DNA for the CDR3: TGTGCCAGCAGTGAACCCACAGATAGCAATCAGCCCCAGCATTTT. It is translated as CASSEPTDSNQPQHF.

V is TRBV4-3 and J is TRBJ2-3; 7 bases fit TRBD2. V lost 4 bases to trimming and J lost 3 bases; unmatched junction nucleotides: 7. The germline V gene has CDR1 LGHNA and CDR2 YSLEER. The CDR3 runs 15 residues. CDR3 sequence reads: CASSPQAGVTDTQYF. The CDR3 DNA sequence: TGCGCCAGCAGCCCACAGGCGGGGGTTACAGATACGCAGTATTTT.

The rearrangement joins TRBV28 to TRBJ2-2; D may be TRBD1 (6 bases). Trimming removed 5 bases from V and 3 bases from J, with 16 bases in between. CDR3 length: 16 amino acids. Germline loops: CDR1 MDHEN, CDR2 SYDVKM. CDR3 DNA: TGTGCCAGCAGTCTCGGGACAATTACCTACACCGGGGAGCTGTTTTTT. Translation: CASSLGTITYTGELFF.

The chain uses TRBV30 and TRBJ2-5; no firm D call. The germline V gene encodes CDR1 GTSNPN and CDR2 SVGIG (reference sequence). V gave up 2 bases and J gave up 4 bases, with 14 bases separating them. The CDR3 totals 14 residues. The CDR3 loop reads CAWSPLPLGETQYF. The DNA for the CDR3 is TGTGCCTGGAGTCCCCTCCCGCTGGGAGAGACCCAGTACTTC.

This clone appeared once. The rearrangement links TRBV7-9 to TRBJ2-7; possible D gene TRBD1, 6 bases. Germline CDR1 SEHNR, CDR2 FQNEAQ (reference sequence). Trimming removed 6 bases at V and 4 bases at J, with 10 bases between. This CDR3 is built from 12 residues. CDR3 region: CASSYTGYEQYF. As DNA, the CDR3 is TGTGCCAGCAGTTATACAGGGTACGAGCAGTACTTC. The full variable domain, completed using reference TRBV7-9 and TRBJ2-7, is DTGVSQNPRHKITKRGQNVTFRCDPISEHNRLYWYRQTLGQGPEFLTYFQNEAQLEKSRLLSDRFSAERPKGSFSTLEIQRTEQGDSAMYLCASSYTGYEQYFGPGTRLTVT.

The chain carries TRBV7-8 and TRBJ2-1, with D maybe TRBD1 (5 bases). The germline V and J ends were trimmed by 7 bases and 6 bases, with 10 bases remaining between them. This CDR3 spans 12 amino acids. Germline assignment: CDR1 SGHVS and CDR2 FQNEAQ. The CDR3 DNA follows: TGTGCCAGCACAGGGAATCCCAATGAGCAGTTCTTC. Translating it yields CASTGNPNEQFF.

This rearrangement joins TRBV4-1 to TRBJ2-7; unclear D gene. The CDR3 is 13 amino acids. The germline gives CDR1 MGHRA, CDR2 YSYEKL. V dropped 2 bases and J dropped 4 bases, with 9 bases sitting between them. This chain's CDR3 is CASSQTPEYEQYF. In DNA form, the CDR3 reads TGCGCCAGCAGCCAAACCCCCGAGTACGAGCAGTACTTC.

This chain joins TRBV28 and TRBJ1-4; D remains ambiguous. The CDR3 extends over 12 amino acids. The V gene lost 3 bases and the J gene lost 8 bases, with 7 bases spanning the gap. Germline lookup yields CDR1 MDHEN and CDR2 SYDVKM. CDR3 residues: CASSFNGEKLFF. The CDR3 region has the DNA TGTGCCAGCAGTTTCAACGGAGAAAAACTGTTTTTT.

This clone appeared a single time. The J gene is TRBJ2-7, the V gene TRBV7-6, with no clear D. The germline gives CDR1 SGHVS, CDR2 FNYEAQ. V was trimmed by 1 base and J by 0 bases, leaving 13 bases between them. The CDR3 is 16 amino acids. The CDR3 DNA follows: TGTGCCAGCAGCTTAGGCGCAGGCGGTAGCTCCTACGAGCAGTACTTC. This gives the protein CASSLGAGGSSYEQYF.

The genes are TRBV19 and TRBJ2-1; 9 bases map to TRBD2. The CDR3 totals 15 residues. With V trimmed by 3 bases and J by 3 bases, 3 bases remained unmatched. Per the germline V gene, CDR1 is LNHDA and CDR2 is SQIVND (reference sequence). The CDR3 sequence is CASSIAGGDYNEQFF. The CDR3 DNA is TGTGCCAGTAGTATTGCGGGGGGGGACTACAATGAGCAGTTCTTC.

The chain uses TRBV4-3 and TRBJ1-4; D unclear. Germline values: CDR1 LGHNA, CDR2 YSLEER. Trimming cost V 0 bases and J 0 bases, with 5 bases left between them. The CDR3 sequence is 15 residues long. The chain's CDR3 is CASSQDGSTNEKLFF. CDR3 DNA: TGCGCCAGCAGCCAAGACGGGTCAACTAATGAAAAACTGTTTTTT.

This clone was observed once. The rearrangement uses TRBV28 and TRBJ1-5; D is uncertain. This CDR3 region has 12 residues. CDR1 and CDR2 from the germline V gene are MDHEN and SYDVKM. The ends were cut back, 3 bases at V and 6 bases at J, with 6 bases in the middle. The CDR3, as DNA: TGTGCCAGCAGTTTTAATCGTCAGCCCCAGCATTTT. Translating it yields CASSFNRQPQHF.

V usage is TRBV27 and J usage is TRBJ2-2, with TRBD1 as a possible D gene (6 bases). The CDR3 extends over 14 amino acids. Germline loops: CDR1 MNHEY, CDR2 SMNVEV (reference sequence). V dropped 3 bases and J dropped 3 bases, with 8 bases sitting between them. CDR3 coding DNA: TGTGCCAGCAGTTTCTCAGGGGACACCGGGGAGCTGTTTTTT. Translating gives CASSFSGDTGELFF.

Comment on this clone: Additional DNA sequences in this sample encode the identical CDR3. The gene calls are TRBV5-1 and TRBJ2-7; maybe TRBD2 (6 bases). This CDR3 is 14 amino acids long. Germline CDR1 is SGHRS and CDR2 is YFSETQ. V gave up 2 bases and J gave up 0 bases, with 9 bases separating them. This chain's CDR3 is CASSFSGPSYEQYF. In DNA, the CDR3 is TGCGCCAGCAGCTTTAGCGGACCCTCCTACGAGCAGTACTTC.

This clone was observed a handful of times. The chain joins TRBV27 to TRBJ1-2, with TRBD1 matching over 8 bases. J lost 2 bases, V lost 3 bases, and 5 bases had no gene match. The germline gives CDR1 MNHEY, CDR2 SMNVEV (reference sequence). This CDR3 has 15 residues. The chain's CDR3 is CASSFRTGLNYGYTF. The CDR3 region has the DNA TGTGCCAGCAGTTTTCGGACAGGGTTGAACTATGGCTACACCTTC.

The V gene is TRBV7-2, the J gene TRBJ2-7; no definite D call. Germline assignment: CDR1 SGHTA and CDR2 FQGNSA. The CDR3 sequence is 13 residues long. Trimming shortened V by 5 bases and J by 3 bases, and 11 bases separated the two germline ends. CDR3 DNA: TGTGCCAGCAGCCCCCCTTCCGACTACGAGCAGTACTTC. It encodes CASSPPSDYEQYF.

The rearrangement joins TRBV18 to TRBJ2-7; 10 bases align to TRBD1. The germline V gene has CDR1 KGHSH and CDR2 LQKENI. The V gene end was trimmed by 3 bases and the J gene end by 3 bases; junction bases not matched to a gene: 8. The CDR3 spans 16 residues. CDR3 region: CASSPTGTGEFYEQYF. The CDR3 DNA is TGTGCCAGCTCACCGACCGGGACAGGGGAGTTCTACGAGCAGTACTTC.

The chain couples TRBV7-9 to TRBJ2-4, with D perhaps TRBD1 (6 bases). The germline gives CDR1 SEHNR, CDR2 FQNEAQ (reference sequence). The CDR3 consists of 16 residues. The V end lost 5 bases, the J end lost 2 bases, and 16 bases lay between the germline ends. DNA for the CDR3: TGTGCCAGCAGCCCGAGGACAGTTTCAACCAAAAACATTCAGTACTTC. Translation: CASSPRTVSTKNIQYF.